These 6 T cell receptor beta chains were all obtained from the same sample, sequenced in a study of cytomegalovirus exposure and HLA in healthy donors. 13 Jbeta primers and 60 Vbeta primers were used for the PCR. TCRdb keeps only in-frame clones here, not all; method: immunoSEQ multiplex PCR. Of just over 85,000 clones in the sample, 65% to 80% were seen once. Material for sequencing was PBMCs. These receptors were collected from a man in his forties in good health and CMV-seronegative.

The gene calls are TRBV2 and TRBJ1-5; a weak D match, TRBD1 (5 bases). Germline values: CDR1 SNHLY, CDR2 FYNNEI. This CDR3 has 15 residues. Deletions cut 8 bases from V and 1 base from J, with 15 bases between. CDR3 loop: CASLEGRGSNQPQHF. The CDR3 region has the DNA TGTGCCAGCCTTGAGGGGCGGGGGAGCAATCAGCCCCAGCATTTT.

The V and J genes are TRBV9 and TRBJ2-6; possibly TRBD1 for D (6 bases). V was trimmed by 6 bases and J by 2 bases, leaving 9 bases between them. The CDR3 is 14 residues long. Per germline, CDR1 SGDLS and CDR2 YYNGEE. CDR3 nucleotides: TGTGCCAGCAACAACAGGGCTGGGGCCAACGTCCTGACTTTC. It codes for CASNNRAGANVLTF.

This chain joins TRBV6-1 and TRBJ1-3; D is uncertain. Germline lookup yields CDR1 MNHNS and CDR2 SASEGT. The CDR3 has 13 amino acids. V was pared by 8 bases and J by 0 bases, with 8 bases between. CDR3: CASQVTSGNTIYF. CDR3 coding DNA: TGTGCCAGCCAGGTAACCTCTGGAAACACCATATATTTT.

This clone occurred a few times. CDR3: CASGAYEQYF. The CDR3 nucleotides are TGTGCCAGTGGGGCTTACGAGCAGTACTTC. The chain links TRBV6-6 to TRBJ2-5, with a possible D match to TRBD1 (5 bases). The DNA end is a closer match to TRBJ2-7, so the J assignment may be wrong. The germline gives CDR1 MNHNY, CDR2 SVGAGI (reference sequence). This CDR3 has 10 amino acids.

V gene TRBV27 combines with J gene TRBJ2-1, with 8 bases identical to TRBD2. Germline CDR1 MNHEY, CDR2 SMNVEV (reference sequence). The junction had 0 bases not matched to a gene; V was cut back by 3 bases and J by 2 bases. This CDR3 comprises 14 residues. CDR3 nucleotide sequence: TGTGCCAGCAGTTTTAGCGGGGCCTACAATGAGCAGTTCTTC. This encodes CASSFSGAYNEQFF.

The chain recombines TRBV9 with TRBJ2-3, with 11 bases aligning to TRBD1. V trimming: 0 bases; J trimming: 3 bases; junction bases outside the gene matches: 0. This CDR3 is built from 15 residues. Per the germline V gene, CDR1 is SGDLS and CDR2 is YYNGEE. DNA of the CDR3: TGTGCCAGCAGCGTAGGGGACAGGGGGACAGATACGCAGTATTTT. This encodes CASSVGDRGTDTQYF.